This T cell receptor beta chain was documented in a study of control samples from healthy donors and cancer patients. The table came from immunoSEQ multiplex PCR; TCRdb's copy has only in-frame clones and leaves some out. The sample lists some 100,000 clones; roughly 83% were seen once. V shed 4 bases and J shed 3 bases, with 25 bases lying between them. Germline CDR1 is LGHNA and CDR2 is YSLEER. This CDR3 spans 18 amino acids. The chain employs TRBV4-3 and TRBJ2-7; D may be TRBD2 (6 bases). The sample was blood. The TCR comes from a woman in her twenties or thirties in good health. In nucleotides, the CDR3 is TGCGCCAGCAGCCGTACCCGCGATAGGGCGGGGCCGCACTACGAGCAGTACTTC. It codes for CASSRTRDRAGPHYEQYF.